This T cell receptor beta chain was captured in a study of cytomegalovirus exposure and HLA in healthy donors. About the research overall: Early on, a data release was issued that held about 85 million unique TCRs from HLA-typed donors. Study-wide results and limits: Versus the approximately 700-donor mean, an Asian-associated ancestry cluster reportedly showed fewer N-insertions in a later analysis. Analyzed later, association rates of TCRs varied across HLA loci, with DRB1 most and HLA-C fewest. The study dropped some indistinguishable V segments, TRBV6-2 and TRBV6-3 among them.

About this clone itself: Its antigen is unidentified.

This CDR3 region has 14 residues. The primer mix had 60 Vbeta and 13 Jbeta primers. Profiled with immunoSEQ multiplex PCR; TCRdb holds only in-frame clones, not every one. The data hold fewer than 200,000 clones, with about four fifths observed a single time. The V call is TRBV21-1, the J call TRBJ1-6; the table's D gene call, TRBD1, was not cross checked with the DNA. TRBV21-1 is recorded as a pseudogene. This receptor was taken from a young woman in good health and CMV-seronegative. What was sequenced was PBMCs. The CDR3 DNA reads as TGTGCCAGCAGATGGACAGGGGTCAGTTCACCCCTCCACTTT. This gives the protein CASRWTGVSSPLHF.